These T cell receptor beta chains were read from a single sample in a study of blood T cell repertoires in COVID-19. Sequenced by immunoSEQ multiplex PCR; TCRdb stores in-frame clones only, minus some. There are some 390,000 clones in the sample; approximately 90% occur only once, and under 2% lies in the top ten. The sequencing input was peripheral blood. These receptors originate from a woman between 35 and 50 years old with COVID-19, enrolled during active disease. The CDR3 runs from the conserved cysteine through the conserved F or W. The order of the fields is CDR3 length, V gene, J gene, D gene, CDR3 protein. D genes are given only for firm matches.

12	TRBV4-3	TRBJ1-1	TRBD1	CASSQDEGAAFF
15	TRBV12-5	TRBJ1-4	TRBD1	CASGPTGGFVEKLFF
14	TRBV4-3	TRBJ2-1	.	CASSQDGGGYEQFF
15	TRBV6-1	TRBJ1-2	.	CASSEAGHLPYGYTF
13	TRBV2	TRBJ2-3	TRBD2	CASTAGLADTQYF
11	TRBV6-5	TRBJ1-2	.	CASSQGGGYTF
18	TRBV4-1	TRBJ2-6	.	CASSQEGGFRSGANVLTF
10	TRBV7-9	TRBJ2-7	.	CASAGYEQYF
14	TRBV9	TRBJ1-3	.	CASSVGGTGNTIYF
15	TRBV7-2	TRBJ2-5	TRBD2	CASSPTGRASETQYF
16	TRBV9	TRBJ2-3	.	CASSVFQDISPDTQYF
16	TRBV14	TRBJ1-1	.	CASSHAGTPLGTEAFF
15	TRBV24-1	TRBJ1-5	.	CATKDSHDSNQPQHF
17	TRBV4-2	TRBJ2-5	TRBD2	CASSQVVRRGGQETQYF
11	TRBV12-3/TRBV12-4	TRBJ1-1	.	CATGLGTEAFF
16	TRBV2	TRBJ1-5	TRBD1	CASSSPGQGQDQPQHF
15	TRBV19	TRBJ2-7	TRBD1	CASSRQGARVNEQYF
13	TRBV18	TRBJ1-3	.	CASSGTWGDTIYF
16	TRBV19	TRBJ2-3	TRBD1	CASSLGTGPFPLTQYF
15	TRBV11-2	TRBJ2-7	.	CASSPPLRAFYEQYF
15	TRBV7-9	TRBJ1-6	TRBD1	CASSLWTGSNSPLHF
15	TRBV19	TRBJ2-2	TRBD1	CASSIRGGRTGELFF
16	TRBV7-2	TRBJ2-2	.	CASSLLGLSNTGELFF
16	TRBV19	TRBJ1-5	.	CASGGIRGVGNQPQHF
14	TRBV15	TRBJ1-6	.	CATSSQGTNSPLHF
13	TRBV28	TRBJ1-2	.	CASRELTNYGYTF
16	TRBV28	TRBJ1-2	TRBD1	CASSSHPGQEDYGYTF
20	TRBV7-2	TRBJ1-3	TRBD1	CASSLAGQGFSYHPGNTIYF
14	TRBV10-3	TRBJ1-1	.	CAISGAQGDTEAFF
15	TRBV28	TRBJ2-1	TRBD1	CASSPGTGTYNEQFF
16	TRBV7-9	TRBJ2-4	.	CASSLITGGPKNIQYF
14	TRBV28	TRBJ1-2	.	CASSFRDNIYGYTF
15	TRBV19	TRBJ1-2	TRBD1	CASSLTGQGVDGYTF
16	TRBV4-2	TRBJ2-3	TRBD2	CASSQGGGGSPGGQYF
14	TRBV27	TRBJ1-1	TRBD1	CASSQRQGSTEAFF
14	TRBV19	TRBJ1-2	.	CASSRVWGLDGYTF
14	TRBV7-2	TRBJ2-5	TRBD2	CASSFSGGLETQYF
17	TRBV5-1	TRBJ2-2	.	CASSFLGTTANTGELFF
15	TRBV7-2	TRBJ1-3	.	CASSLRASSGNTIYF
12	TRBV7-9	TRBJ2-1	.	CASSGVGDEQFF
13	TRBV28	TRBJ1-5	.	CASSTGSLEPQHF
14	TRBV7-8	TRBJ2-7	.	CASSLSTGTDEQYF
12	TRBV6-2/TRBV6-3	TRBJ1-5	.	CASSRYNQPQHF
12	TRBV4-3	TRBJ1-2	.	CASSPGGYGYTF